This T cell receptor beta chain was recovered during a study of CD8 T cells in Susac syndrome. Looking at the study overall: Each patient with Susac syndrome, at the time of blood draw, was therapy-naive, on corticosteroids, or on intravenous immunoglobulin alone.

Germline V gives CDR1 LGHDT, CDR2 YNNKEL (reference sequence). The CDR3 runs to 13 residues. V shed 4 bases and J 9 bases; nucleotides not matched to a gene: 3. The CD8+ and CD4+ T cells were negatively isolated, with the TEMRA cells enriched by FACS. With random hexamers, reverse transcription was performed on about 0.5 to 1 ug of RNA. With immunoSEQ multiplex PCR, TCR beta CDR3 was amplified across 54 Vbeta and 13 Jbeta. Each CDR3 protein is one row after TCRdb ran MiXCR on the immunoSEQ multiplex PCR reads. Of some 200,000 distinct CDR3 sequences in the sample, 90% to 97% were seen once. The specimen was CD4+ T cells from PBMCs. This chain uses TRBV3-1 with TRBJ1-6, with 7 bases that match TRBD1. This TCR derives from a human donor with Susac syndrome. The CDR3: CASSRRDSSPLHF. CDR3 nucleotide sequence: TGTGCCAGCAGCCGGAGGGACAGTTCACCCCTCCACTTT.